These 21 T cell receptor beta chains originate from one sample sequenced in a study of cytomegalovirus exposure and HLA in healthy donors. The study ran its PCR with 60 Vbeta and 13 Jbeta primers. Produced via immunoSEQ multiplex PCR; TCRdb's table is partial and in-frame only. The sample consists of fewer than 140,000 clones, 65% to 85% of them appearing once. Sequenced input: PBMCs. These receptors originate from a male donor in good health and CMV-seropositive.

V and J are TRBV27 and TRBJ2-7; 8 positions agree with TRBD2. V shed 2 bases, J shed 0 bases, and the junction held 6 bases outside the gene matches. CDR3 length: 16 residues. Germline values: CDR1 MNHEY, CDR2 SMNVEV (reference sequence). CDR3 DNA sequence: TGTGCCAGCAGTTTACTTGCTAGCGGGCTCTCCTACGAGCAGTACTTC. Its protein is CASSLLASGLSYEQYF.

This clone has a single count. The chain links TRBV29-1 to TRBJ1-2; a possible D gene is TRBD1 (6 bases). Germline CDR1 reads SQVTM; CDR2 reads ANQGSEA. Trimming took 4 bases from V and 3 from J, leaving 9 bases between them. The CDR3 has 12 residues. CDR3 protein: CSVGQDDYGYTF. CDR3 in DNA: TGCAGCGTTGGACAGGATGACTATGGCTACACCTTC.

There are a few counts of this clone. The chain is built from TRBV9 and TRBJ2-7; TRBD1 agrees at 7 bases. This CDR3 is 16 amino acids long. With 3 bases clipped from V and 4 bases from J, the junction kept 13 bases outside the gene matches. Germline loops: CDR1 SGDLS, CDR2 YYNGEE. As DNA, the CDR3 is TGTGCCAGCAGCGAAAGCCGGGACAGCCTGAATTACGAGCAGTACTTC. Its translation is CASSESRDSLNYEQYF.

As DNA, the CDR3 is TGCGCCAGCTCCCGACAGGAGAGCACAGATACGCAGTATTTT. It codes for CASSRQESTDTQYF. The chain carries TRBV5-1 and TRBJ2-3; D is possibly TRBD1 (6 bases). The CDR3 covers 14 residues. The germline V gene encodes CDR1 SGHRS and CDR2 YFSETQ. V lost 7 bases and J 0 bases, leaving 12 bases between the germline ends.

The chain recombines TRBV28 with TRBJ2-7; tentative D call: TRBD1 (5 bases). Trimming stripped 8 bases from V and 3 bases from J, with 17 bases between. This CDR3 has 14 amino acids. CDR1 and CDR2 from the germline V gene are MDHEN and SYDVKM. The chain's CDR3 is CASGTQRGFYEQYF. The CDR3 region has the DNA TGTGCCAGCGGCACTCAAAGGGGCTTCTACGAGCAGTACTTC.

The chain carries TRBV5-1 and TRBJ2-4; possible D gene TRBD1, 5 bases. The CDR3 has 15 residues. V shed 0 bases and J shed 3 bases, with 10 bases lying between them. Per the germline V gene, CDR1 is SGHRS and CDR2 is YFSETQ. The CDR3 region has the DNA TGCGCCAGCAGCTTGGTGCAGGGCGTCAAAAACATTCAGTACTTC. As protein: CASSLVQGVKNIQYF. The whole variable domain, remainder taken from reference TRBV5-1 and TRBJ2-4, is KAGVTQTPRYLIKTRGQQVTLSCSPISGHRSVSWYQQTPGQGLQFLFEYFSETQRNKGNFPGRFSGRQFSNSRSEMNVSTLELGDSALYLCASSLVQGVKNIQYFGAGTRLSVL.

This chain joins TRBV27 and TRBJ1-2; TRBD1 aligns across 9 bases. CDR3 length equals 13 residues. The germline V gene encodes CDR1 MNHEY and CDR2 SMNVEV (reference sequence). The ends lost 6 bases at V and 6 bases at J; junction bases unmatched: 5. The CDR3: CASSVTGGHGYTF. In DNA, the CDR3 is TGTGCCAGCAGCGTCACAGGGGGCCATGGCTACACCTTC.

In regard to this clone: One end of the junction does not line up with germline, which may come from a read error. The CDR3 here is CVSSLAGVVTEAFF. The CDR3 bases are TGCGTCAGCAGCTTGGCAGGGGTAGTAACTGAAGCTTTCTTT. This chain links TRBV5-1 with TRBJ1-1, with D possibly TRBD1 on 6 matching bases. The CDR3 consists of 14 residues. The germline CDR1 and CDR2 sequences are SGHRS and YFSETQ.

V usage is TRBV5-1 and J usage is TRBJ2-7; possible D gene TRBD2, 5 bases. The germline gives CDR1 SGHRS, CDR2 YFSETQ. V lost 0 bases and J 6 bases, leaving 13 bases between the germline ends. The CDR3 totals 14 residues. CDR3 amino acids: CASSLEGPRGEQYF. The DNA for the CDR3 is TGCGCCAGCAGCTTGGAGGGCCCCCGGGGCGAGCAGTACTTC.

CDR3 protein: CASSPGTSGGFQETQYF. The CDR3 DNA is TGTGCCAGCAGCCCCGGGACTAGCGGGGGGTTCCAAGAGACCCAGTACTTC. This sequence joins TRBV7-9 and TRBJ2-5; 15 bases are a match to TRBD2. There are 17 residues in the CDR3. Looked up from germline, CDR1 is SEHNR and CDR2 is FQNEAQ (reference sequence). V was clipped by 5 bases and J by 1 base; unmatched bases: 5.

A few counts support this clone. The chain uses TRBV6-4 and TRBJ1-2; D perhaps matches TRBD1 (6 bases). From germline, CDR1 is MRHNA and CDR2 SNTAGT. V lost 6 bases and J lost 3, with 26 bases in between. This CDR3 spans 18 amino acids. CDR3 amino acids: CASSPDRFHLSPHYGYTF. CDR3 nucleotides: TGTGCCAGCAGCCCAGACAGGTTTCACCTGTCCCCCCACTATGGCTACACCTTC.

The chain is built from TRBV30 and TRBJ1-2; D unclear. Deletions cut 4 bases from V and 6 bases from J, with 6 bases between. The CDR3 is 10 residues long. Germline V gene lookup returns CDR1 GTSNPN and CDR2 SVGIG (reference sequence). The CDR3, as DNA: TGTGCCTGGACGGAGAATGGCTACACCTTC. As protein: CAWTENGYTF.

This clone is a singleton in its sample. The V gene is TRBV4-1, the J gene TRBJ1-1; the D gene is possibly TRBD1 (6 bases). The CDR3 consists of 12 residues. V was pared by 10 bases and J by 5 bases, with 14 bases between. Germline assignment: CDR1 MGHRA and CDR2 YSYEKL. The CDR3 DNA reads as TGCGCCACAATCGGTCAGGGGACTGAAGCTTTCTTT. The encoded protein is CATIGQGTEAFF.

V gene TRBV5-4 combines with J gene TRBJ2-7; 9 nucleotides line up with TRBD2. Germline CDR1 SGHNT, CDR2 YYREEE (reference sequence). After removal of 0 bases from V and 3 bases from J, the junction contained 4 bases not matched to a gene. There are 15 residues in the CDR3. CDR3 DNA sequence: TGTGCCAGCAGCTTGGGGTCTAGCGGGATCTACGAGCAGTACTTC. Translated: CASSLGSSGIYEQYF.

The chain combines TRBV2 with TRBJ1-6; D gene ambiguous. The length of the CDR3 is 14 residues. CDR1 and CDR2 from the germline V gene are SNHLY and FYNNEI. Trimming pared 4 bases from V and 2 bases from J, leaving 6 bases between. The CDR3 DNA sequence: TGTGCCAGCAGTGGGGCAGCCTATAATTCACCCCTCCACTTT. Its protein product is CASSGAAYNSPLHF.

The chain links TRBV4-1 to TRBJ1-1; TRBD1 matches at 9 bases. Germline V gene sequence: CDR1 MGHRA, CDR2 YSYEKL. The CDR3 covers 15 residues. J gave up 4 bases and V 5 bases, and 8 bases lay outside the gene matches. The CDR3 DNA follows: TGCGCCAGCAGCTTGACAGGGGGGGTCGTCACTGAAGCTTTCTTT. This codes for CASSLTGGVVTEAFF.

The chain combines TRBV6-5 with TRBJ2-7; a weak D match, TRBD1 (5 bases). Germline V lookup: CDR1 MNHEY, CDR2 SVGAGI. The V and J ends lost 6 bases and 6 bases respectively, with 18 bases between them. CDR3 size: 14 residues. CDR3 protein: CASSLNLGPGEQYF. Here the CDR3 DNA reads TGTGCCAGCAGCCTAAATTTGGGGCCGGGCGAGCAGTACTTC.

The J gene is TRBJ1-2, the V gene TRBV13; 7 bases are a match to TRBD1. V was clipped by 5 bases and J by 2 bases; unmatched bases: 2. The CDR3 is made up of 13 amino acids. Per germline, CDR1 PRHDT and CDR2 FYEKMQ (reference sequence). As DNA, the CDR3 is TGTGCCAGCAGCCAACAGGGGAACTATGGCTACACCTTC. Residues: CASSQQGNYGYTF.

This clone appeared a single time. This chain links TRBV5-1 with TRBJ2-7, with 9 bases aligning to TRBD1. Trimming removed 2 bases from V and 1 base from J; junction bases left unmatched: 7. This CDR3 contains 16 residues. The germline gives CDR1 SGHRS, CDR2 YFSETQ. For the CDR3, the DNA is TGCGCCAGCAGCTTCGGGGGGACAGGGTGGTCCTACGAGCAGTACTTC. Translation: CASSFGGTGWSYEQYF.

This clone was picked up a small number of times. The CDR3 is CASSLISSAGDNEQFF. For the CDR3, the DNA is TGTGCCAGCAGCTTAATTTCCTCGGCAGGCGACAATGAGCAGTTCTTC. This chain links TRBV7-3 with TRBJ2-1; D is uncertain. Germline V CDR1 and CDR2: SGHTA, FQGTGA. This CDR3 region has 16 residues. V was shortened by 1 base and J by 5 bases, with 15 bases between the two germline ends.

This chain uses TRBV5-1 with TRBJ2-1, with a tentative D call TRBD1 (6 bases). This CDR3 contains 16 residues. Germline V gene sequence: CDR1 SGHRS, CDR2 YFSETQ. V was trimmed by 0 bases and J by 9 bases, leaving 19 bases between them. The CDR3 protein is CASSLGSGTGTGEQFF. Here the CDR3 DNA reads TGCGCCAGCAGCTTGGGATCGGGAACAGGGACGGGTGAGCAGTTCTTC. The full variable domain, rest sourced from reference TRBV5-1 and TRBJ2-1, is KAGVTQTPRYLIKTRGQQVTLSCSPISGHRSVSWYQQTPGQGLQFLFEYFSETQRNKGNFPGRFSGRQFSNSRSEMNVSTLELGDSALYLCASSLGSGTGTGEQFFGPGTRLTVL.